The entry below describes one TCR beta chain. Its antigen is as yet unknown. This record belongs to a study of B cell selection in AIRE deficiency. Study results and limitations: Tconv and Treg cells from AIRE-deficient patients resembled healthy donors in TCRBV usage, CDR3 length and diversity.

Regulatory T cells were sorted as CD4+CD25hiCD127low/negative cells. This CDR3 comprises 14 residues. The V gene lost 3 bases and the J gene lost 7 bases, with 13 bases spanning the gap. Germline V gene sequence: CDR1 SEHNR, CDR2 FQNEAQ (reference sequence). Profiled with immunoSEQ multiplex PCR; TCRdb holds only in-frame clones, not every one. The sample records about 15,000 clones, 85% to 95% being singletons. This TCR was sampled from a human donor with AIRE deficiency. The material sequenced was Tregs sorted from PBMCs. The chain has TRBV7-9 and TRBJ2-1, with TRBD2 as a possible D gene (6 bases). In DNA form, the CDR3 reads TGTGCCAGCAGCTTTAGGACTACTTATAATGAGCAGTTCTTC. Translating gives CASSFRTTYNEQFF.